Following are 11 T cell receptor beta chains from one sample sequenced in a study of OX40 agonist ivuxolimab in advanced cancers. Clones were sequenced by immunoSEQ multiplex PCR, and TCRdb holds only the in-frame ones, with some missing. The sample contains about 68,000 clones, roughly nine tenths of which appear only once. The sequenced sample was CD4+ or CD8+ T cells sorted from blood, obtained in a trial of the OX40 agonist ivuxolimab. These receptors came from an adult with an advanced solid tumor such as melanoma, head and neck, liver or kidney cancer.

CDR3 amino acids: CASSLLRSGRNTGELFF. Here the CDR3 DNA reads TGTGCCAGCAGTTTGTTAAGGTCAGGAAGGAACACCGGGGAGCTGTTTTTT. The chain carries TRBV27 and TRBJ2-2; D not certain. Trimming removed 3 bases at V and 1 base at J, with 15 bases between. The CDR3 has 17 amino acids. Germline assignment: CDR1 MNHEY and CDR2 SMNVEV (reference sequence).

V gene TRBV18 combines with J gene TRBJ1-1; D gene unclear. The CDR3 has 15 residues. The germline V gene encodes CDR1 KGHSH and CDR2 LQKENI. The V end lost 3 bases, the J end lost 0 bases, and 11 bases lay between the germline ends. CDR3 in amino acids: CASSPPREMNTEAFF. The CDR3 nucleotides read TGTGCCAGCTCACCCCCGAGGGAGATGAACACTGAAGCTTTCTTT.

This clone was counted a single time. The CDR3 bases are TGTGCCATCAGTGACTACGTCCCTGGGGGGACTGAAGCTTTCTTT. This encodes CAISDYVPGGTEAFF. The chain recombines TRBV10-3 with TRBJ1-1, with D perhaps TRBD1 (5 bases). Trimming removed 3 bases from V and 5 bases from J, with 16 bases in between. CDR3 length: 15 residues. Germline values: CDR1 ENHRY, CDR2 SYGVKD.

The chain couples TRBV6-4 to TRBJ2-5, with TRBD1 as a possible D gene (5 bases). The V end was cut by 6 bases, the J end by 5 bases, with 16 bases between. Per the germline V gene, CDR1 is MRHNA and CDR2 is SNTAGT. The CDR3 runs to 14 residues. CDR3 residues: CASSLEKGSETQYF. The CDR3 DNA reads TGTGCCAGCAGCCTAGAGAAGGGGTCCGAGACCCAGTACTTC.

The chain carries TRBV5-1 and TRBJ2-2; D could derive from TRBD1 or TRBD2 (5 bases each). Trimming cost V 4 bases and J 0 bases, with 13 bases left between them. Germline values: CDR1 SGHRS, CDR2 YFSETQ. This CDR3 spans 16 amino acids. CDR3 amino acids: CASSAGLGPNTGELFF. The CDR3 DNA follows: TGCGCCAGCAGCGCTGGACTGGGGCCGAACACCGGGGAGCTGTTTTTT.

In DNA, the CDR3 is TGTGCCAGCAGACCAACAGGGTTCTCTGGCTACACCTTC. Translating it yields CASRPTGFSGYTF. The chain links TRBV28 to TRBJ1-2; weak D call: TRBD1 (6 bases). Germline CDR1 MDHEN, CDR2 SYDVKM. CDR3 length: 13 amino acids. V was trimmed by 6 bases and J by 7 bases, leaving 15 bases between them.

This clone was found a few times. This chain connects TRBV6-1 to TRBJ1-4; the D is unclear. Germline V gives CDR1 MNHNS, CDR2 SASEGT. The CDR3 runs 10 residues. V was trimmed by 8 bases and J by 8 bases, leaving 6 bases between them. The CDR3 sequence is CASLSEKLFF. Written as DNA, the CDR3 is TGTGCCAGCTTATCCGAAAAACTGTTTTTT.

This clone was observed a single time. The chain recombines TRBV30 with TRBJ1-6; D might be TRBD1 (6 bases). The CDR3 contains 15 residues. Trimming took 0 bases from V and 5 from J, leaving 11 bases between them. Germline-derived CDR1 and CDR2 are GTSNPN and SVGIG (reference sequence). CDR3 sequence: CAWSVNDRNNSPLHF. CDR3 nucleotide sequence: TGTGCCTGGAGTGTCAACGACAGGAATAATTCACCCCTCCACTTT. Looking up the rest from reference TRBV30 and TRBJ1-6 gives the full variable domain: SQTIHQWPATLVQPVGSPLSLECTVEGTSNPNLYWYRQAAGRGLQLLFYSVGIGQISSEVPQNLSASRPQDRQFILSSKKLLLSDSGFYLCAWSVNDRNNSPLHFGNGTRLTVT.

As DNA, the CDR3 is TGTGCCATCAGTGTGGGGGGGCATGGCTACACCTTC. This gives the protein CAISVGGHGYTF. V is TRBV10-3 and J is TRBJ1-2; possibly TRBD1 for D (6 bases). The CDR3 runs 12 residues. V shed 4 bases and J shed 6 bases, with 9 bases lying between them. Germline CDR1 is ENHRY and CDR2 is SYGVKD.

The CDR3 coding sequence is TGCGCCAGCAGCTTGTATCAGACAGGGAGTAATGCCGAGCAGTACTTC. It translates to CASSLYQTGSNAEQYF. The chain carries TRBV5-1 and TRBJ2-7; 7 bases line up with TRBD1. Per germline, CDR1 SGHRS and CDR2 YFSETQ. This CDR3 is built from 16 residues. Trimming removed 1 base from V and 6 bases from J; junction bases left unmatched: 13. Together with reference TRBV5-1 and TRBJ2-7, the CDR3 gives the full variable domain: KAGVTQTPRYLIKTRGQQVTLSCSPISGHRSVSWYQQTPGQGLQFLFEYFSETQRNKGNFPGRFSGRQFSNSRSEMNVSTLELGDSALYLCASSLYQTGSNAEQYFGPGTRLTVT.

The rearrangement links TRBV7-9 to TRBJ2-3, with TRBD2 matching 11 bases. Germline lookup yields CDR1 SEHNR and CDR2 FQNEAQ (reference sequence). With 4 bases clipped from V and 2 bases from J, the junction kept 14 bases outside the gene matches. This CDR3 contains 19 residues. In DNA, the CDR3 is TGTGCCAGCAGCTCGACCCGAGGGGAACTAGCGGGAGACACAGATACGCAGTATTTT. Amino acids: CASSSTRGELAGDTDTQYF.